This T cell receptor beta chain was identified in a study of graft-versus-host responses after intestinal transplantation. Turning to the study itself: Recipients obtained multivisceral, liver-intestinal, or isolated intestinal transplants. Every recipient had anti-thymocyte globulin induction and 2 to 4 years of tacrolimus plus steroids. Findings of the study overall: After transplant, early declines in HvG clones were associated with peak levels of circulating GvH clones.

Points on this clone: Its antigen is unidentified.

The CDR3 contains 14 residues. The V end lost 0 bases, the J end lost 2 bases, and 6 bases lay between the germline ends. Germline lookup yields CDR1 SGHRS and CDR2 YFSETQ. Measured with immunoSEQ multiplex PCR; TCRdb has only the in-frame clones, and not every one. The sample lists tens of thousands of clones, about 89% seen once, with around 5.1% in the top ten. The chain recombines TRBV5-1 with TRBJ1-3; D gene ambiguous. Sample: PBMCs, taken 650 to 670 days after intestinal transplant. This TCR came from a human patient who received an intestinal transplant, so some T cells may come from the graft donor. The CDR3 here is CASSLAGTGNTIYF. The CDR3 bases are TGCGCCAGCAGCTTGGCGGGGACTGGAAACACCATATATTTT.